The next 20 T cell receptor beta chains were all read from a single sample in a study of OX40 agonist ivuxolimab in advanced cancers. The method was immunoSEQ multiplex PCR; TCRdb's version includes in-frame clones alone and lacks a portion of them. The table shows more than 60,000 clones, with 85% to 90% occurring only once. The material was CD4+ or CD8+ T cells sorted from blood, obtained in a trial of the OX40 agonist ivuxolimab. Receptor source: an adult with an advanced solid tumor such as melanoma, head and neck, liver or kidney cancer.

The chain carries TRBV9 and TRBJ2-1, with 7 bases fitting TRBD2. Germline CDR1 reads SGDLS; CDR2 reads YYNGEE. Trimming at V came to 2 bases and at J to 2 bases, leaving 7 bases not matched to a gene. There are 16 residues in the CDR3. CDR3 in amino acids: CASSVSSGVPYNEQFF. The DNA of the CDR3 is TGTGCCAGCAGCGTTTCAAGCGGGGTGCCCTACAATGAGCAGTTCTTC.

The chain recombines TRBV5-6 with TRBJ1-2; D remains ambiguous. CDR3 length equals 16 residues. CDR1 is SGHDT and CDR2 is YYEEEE in the germline V gene. The V end lost 6 bases, the J end lost 2 bases, and 20 bases lay between the germline ends. The CDR3 DNA reads as TGTGCCAGCACCCGAATTGTAGGGCAGCAAAACTATGGCTACACCTTC. Amino acid sequence: CASTRIVGQQNYGYTF.

This clone was detected a few times. This sequence joins TRBV18 and TRBJ2-7; 9 bases fit TRBD1. The CDR3 sequence is 15 residues long. Germline lookup yields CDR1 KGHSH and CDR2 LQKENI. J gave up 3 bases and V 1 base, and 4 bases lay outside the gene matches. The CDR3 is CASSPRQGEDYEQYF. The CDR3 nucleotides read TGTGCCAGCTCACCACGACAGGGGGAAGACTACGAGCAGTACTTC.

This rearrangement joins TRBV9 to TRBJ2-5; D might be TRBD1 or TRBD2, each matching 5 bases. The CDR3 sequence is 18 residues long. Germline V gene lookup returns CDR1 SGDLS and CDR2 YYNGEE. V lost 1 base, J lost 1 base, and 20 bases lay in between. The CDR3 coding sequence is TGTGCCAGCAGCGTATCGGGCACATCCGCTGGGGGCCAAGAGACCCAGTACTTC. Its translation: CASSVSGTSAGGQETQYF.

This rearrangement joins TRBV7-8 to TRBJ2-2; no clear D. This CDR3 is 13 amino acids long. The germline gives CDR1 SGHVS, CDR2 FQNEAQ. Trimming cost V 5 bases and J 2 bases, with 6 bases left between them. CDR3 coding DNA: TGTGCCAGCAGCAAAAGTAACACCGGGGAGCTGTTTTTT. Its translation: CASSKSNTGELFF.

This chain uses TRBV28 with TRBJ1-2; D is possibly TRBD1 (6 bases). The ends were cut back, 8 bases at V and 4 bases at J, with 8 bases in the middle. The germline CDR1 and CDR2 sequences are MDHEN and SYDVKM. The CDR3 sequence is 11 residues long. CDR3 loop: CASGQRYGYTF. DNA of the CDR3: TGTGCCAGCGGACAGCGCTATGGCTACACCTTC.

This rearrangement joins TRBV6-5 to TRBJ1-4; D gene unclear. The V end lost 6 bases, the J end lost 1 base, and 6 bases lay between the germline ends. The CDR3 sequence is 13 residues long. The germline V gene has CDR1 MNHEY and CDR2 SVGAGI. CDR3 protein: CASSTGTNEKLFF. The CDR3 bases are TGTGCCAGCAGCACGGGAACTAATGAAAAACTGTTTTTT.

This clone has only one observation. The CDR3 region has the DNA TGTGCCAGCAGTTTATTCTCAACCGGGACAGGGGGAAAGACCCAGTACTTC. It is translated as CASSLFSTGTGGKTQYF. V gene TRBV27 combines with J gene TRBJ2-5; 11 bases agree with TRBD1. This CDR3 is 17 amino acids long. The germline CDR1 and CDR2 sequences are MNHEY and SMNVEV (reference sequence). V lost 1 base to trimming and J lost 6 bases; unmatched junction nucleotides: 10.

The chain uses TRBV7-5 and TRBJ1-1. TRBV7-5 is a documented pseudogene. This CDR3 is built from 13 residues. The CDR3 nucleotides read TGTGCCAGAAGCCGGAGGTGGAACACTGAAGCTTTCTTT. It encodes CARSRRWNTEAFF.

V gene TRBV6-5 combines with J gene TRBJ1-6; 9 positions match TRBD1. Germline V gene lookup returns CDR1 MNHEY and CDR2 SVGAGI. V shed 6 bases, J shed 9 bases, and the junction held 9 bases outside the gene matches. The CDR3 is made up of 15 amino acids. The CDR3 DNA follows: TGTGCCAGCAGGGGGACAGGGCGTATGTTTTCACCCCTCCACTTT. Protein product: CASRGTGRMFSPLHF.

The chain recombines TRBV5-1 with TRBJ2-5; 10 bases line up with TRBD1. V gave up 0 bases and J gave up 3 bases; unmatched junction bases: 2. The CDR3 runs 15 residues. Germline CDR1 SGHRS, CDR2 YFSETQ. CDR3 bases: TGCGCCAGCAGCTTGGCCGGGACAGGGGAAGAGACCCAGTACTTC. Amino acid sequence: CASSLAGTGEETQYF. Filled out from reference TRBV5-1 and TRBJ2-5, the complete variable domain reads KAGVTQTPRYLIKTRGQQVTLSCSPISGHRSVSWYQQTPGQGLQFLFEYFSETQRNKGNFPGRFSGRQFSNSRSEMNVSTLELGDSALYLCASSLAGTGEETQYFGPGTRLLVL.

The J gene is TRBJ1-4, the V gene TRBV30; TRBD1 might be the D (5 bases). Per germline, CDR1 GTSNPN and CDR2 SVGIG (reference sequence). V dropped 0 bases and J dropped 8 bases, with 31 bases sitting between them. CDR3 length equals 20 residues. The DNA for the CDR3 is TGTGCCTGGAGTGTATTCCCTGGGCCCCTATCTGGGAGGGACGGCGAAAAACTGTTTTTT. Translated, it gives CAWSVFPGPLSGRDGEKLFF.

V and J are TRBV6-5 and TRBJ1-2; possible D gene TRBD1, 5 bases. CDR1 MNHEY and CDR2 SVGAGI come from the germline V gene. The CDR3 has 13 residues. Trimming left V 6 bases short and J 7 bases short, with 15 bases between. CDR3 in DNA: TGTGCCAGCAGCCAAGACGGAGGGGTTGGCTACACCTTC. Its protein product is CASSQDGGVGYTF.

The chain joins TRBV7-2 to TRBJ1-1; no firm D call. Germline loops: CDR1 SGHTA, CDR2 FQGNSA. The V gene lost 1 base and the J gene lost 4 bases, with 10 bases spanning the gap. The CDR3 totals 14 residues. The CDR3 loop is CASSLDSRATEAFF. The CDR3 nucleotides read TGTGCCAGCAGCTTAGACTCGAGGGCCACTGAAGCTTTCTTT.

The CDR3 region is CASSPTLAGKETQYF. DNA for the CDR3: TGTGCCAGCTCACCCACACTAGCGGGCAAAGAGACCCAGTACTTC. The gene calls are TRBV18 and TRBJ2-5; 9 bases are a match to TRBD2. Germline CDR1 KGHSH, CDR2 LQKENI. The CDR3 runs to 15 residues. The junction had 5 bases not matched to a gene; V was cut back by 3 bases and J by 3 bases.

V is TRBV18 and J is TRBJ1-1; 7 nucleotides agree with TRBD1. The V gene's germline CDR1 is KGHSH and CDR2 LQKENI. This CDR3 is built from 14 residues. V dropped 6 bases and J dropped 10; count of bases not matched to a gene: 14. CDR3 DNA sequence: TGTGCCAGCTCCGAGATGTCGAGGGGGCTTCCAGCTTTCTTT. It encodes CASSEMSRGLPAFF. The whole variable domain, filled in from reference TRBV18 and TRBJ1-1, reads NAGVMQNPRHLVRRRGQEARLRCSPMKGHSHVYWYRQLPEEGLKFMVYLQKENIIDESGMPKERFSAEFPKEGPSILRIQQVVRGDSAAYFCASSEMSRGLPAFFGQGTRLTVV.

This clone has only a few counts. This rearrangement joins TRBV7-9 to TRBJ2-7; 8 bases are shared with TRBD1. V lost 3 bases to trimming and J lost 6 bases; unmatched junction nucleotides: 4. Germline assignment: CDR1 SEHNR and CDR2 FQNEAQ (reference sequence). The CDR3 extends over 13 amino acids. For the CDR3, the DNA is TGTGCCAGCAGCTTCGACAGGGGTGGCGAGCAGTACTTC. Protein: CASSFDRGGEQYF.

The chain combines TRBV9 with TRBJ2-1, with D possibly TRBD2 on 7 matching bases. Between the trimmed V and J ends, which lost 2 bases and 3 bases, there was a span of 15 bases. CDR3 length equals 16 residues. Per the germline V gene, CDR1 is SGDLS and CDR2 is YYNGEE. The DNA for the CDR3 is TGTGCCAGCAGCGTGGGGGGGCAGGGCATCTACAATGAGCAGTTCTTC. It specifies CASSVGGQGIYNEQFF.

The chain combines TRBV6-5 with TRBJ1-2; D is perhaps TRBD1 (5 bases). V lost 0 bases, J lost 8 bases, and 10 bases lay in between. This CDR3 is built from 13 residues. CDR1 and CDR2 (germline): MNHEY, SVGAGI. CDR3 protein: CASSYSRRDGYTF. Here the CDR3 DNA reads TGTGCCAGCAGTTACTCACGCAGGGACGGCTACACCTTC.

This rearrangement joins TRBV5-1 to TRBJ1-1; TRBD1 agrees at 9 bases. CDR3 length: 15 residues. Germline V gene sequence: CDR1 SGHRS, CDR2 YFSETQ. V was clipped by 7 bases and J by 4 bases; unmatched bases: 11. CDR3 nucleotide sequence: TGCGCCAGCGGAACAAGGACAGGGGTTGGCACTGAAGCTTTCTTT. Its protein is CASGTRTGVGTEAFF. The full variable domain, in which reference TRBV5-1 and TRBJ1-1 provide the parts outside the CDR3, is KAGVTQTPRYLIKTRGQQVTLSCSPISGHRSVSWYQQTPGQGLQFLFEYFSETQRNKGNFPGRFSGRQFSNSRSEMNVSTLELGDSALYLCASGTRTGVGTEAFFGQGTRLTVV.